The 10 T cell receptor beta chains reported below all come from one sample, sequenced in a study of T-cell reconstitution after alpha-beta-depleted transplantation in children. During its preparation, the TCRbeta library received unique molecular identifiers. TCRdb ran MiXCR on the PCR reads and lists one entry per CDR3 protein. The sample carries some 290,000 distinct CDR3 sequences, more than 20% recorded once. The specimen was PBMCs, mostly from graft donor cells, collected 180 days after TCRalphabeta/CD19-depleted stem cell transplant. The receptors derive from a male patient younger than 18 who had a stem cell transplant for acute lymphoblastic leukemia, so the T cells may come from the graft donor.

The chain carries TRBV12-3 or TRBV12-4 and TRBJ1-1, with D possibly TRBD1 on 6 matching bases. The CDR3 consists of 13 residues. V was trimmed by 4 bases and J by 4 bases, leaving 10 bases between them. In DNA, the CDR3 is TGTGCCAGCAGTTACCAGGGGCCCACTGAAGCTTTCTTT. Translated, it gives CASSYQGPTEAFF.

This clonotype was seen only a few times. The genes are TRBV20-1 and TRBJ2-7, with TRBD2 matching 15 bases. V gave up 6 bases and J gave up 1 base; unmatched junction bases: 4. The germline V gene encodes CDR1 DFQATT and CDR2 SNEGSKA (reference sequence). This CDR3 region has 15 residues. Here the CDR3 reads CSAPGLAGGSYEQYF. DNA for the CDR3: TGCAGTGCGCCCGGACTAGCGGGAGGGTCCTACGAGCAGTACTTC.

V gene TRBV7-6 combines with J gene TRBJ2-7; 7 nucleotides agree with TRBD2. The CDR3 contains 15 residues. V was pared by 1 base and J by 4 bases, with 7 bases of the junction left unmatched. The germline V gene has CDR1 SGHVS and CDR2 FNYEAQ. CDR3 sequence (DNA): TGTGCCAGCAGCTTAGGGCGGGAGCTCTGGTACGAGCAGTACTTC. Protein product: CASSLGRELWYEQYF.

DNA for the CDR3: TGCAGTGCTAGAGATTGGGGCGGGAGAGTCTTCGGTAGCTCCTACAATGAGCAGTTCTTC. It specifies CSARDWGGRVFGSSYNEQFF. This chain joins TRBV20-1 and TRBJ2-1; 7 bases fit TRBD2. Germline loops: CDR1 DFQATT, CDR2 SNEGSKA (reference sequence). Trimming took 0 bases from V and 0 from J; bases not matched to a gene: 17. The CDR3 consists of 20 residues.

The CDR3 region is CASTLTRLGISGRGTSYNEQFF. The CDR3 nucleotides are TGTGCCAGCACCTTAACCAGGTTGGGAATTAGCGGGAGGGGGACGTCCTACAATGAGCAGTTCTTC. This chain joins TRBV6-2 or TRBV6-3 and TRBJ2-1; 11 bases are a match to TRBD2. V lost 7 bases and J lost 1; bases outside the gene matches: 24. This CDR3 spans 22 amino acids. The germline V gene encodes CDR1 MNHEY and CDR2 SVGEGT.

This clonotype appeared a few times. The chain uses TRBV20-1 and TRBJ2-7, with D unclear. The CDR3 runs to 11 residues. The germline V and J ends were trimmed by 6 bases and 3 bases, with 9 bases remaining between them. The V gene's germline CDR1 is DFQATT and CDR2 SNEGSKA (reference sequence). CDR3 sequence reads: CSAADLYEQYF. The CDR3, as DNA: TGCAGTGCGGCCGATCTCTACGAGCAGTACTTC.

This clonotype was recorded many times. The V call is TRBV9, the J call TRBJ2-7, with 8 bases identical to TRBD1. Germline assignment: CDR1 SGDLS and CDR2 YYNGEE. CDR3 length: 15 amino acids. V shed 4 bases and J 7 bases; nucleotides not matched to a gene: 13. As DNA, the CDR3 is TGTGCCAGCAGCTCCGGACAGGGAGCGAGAAAAGAGCAGTACTTC. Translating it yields CASSSGQGARKEQYF.

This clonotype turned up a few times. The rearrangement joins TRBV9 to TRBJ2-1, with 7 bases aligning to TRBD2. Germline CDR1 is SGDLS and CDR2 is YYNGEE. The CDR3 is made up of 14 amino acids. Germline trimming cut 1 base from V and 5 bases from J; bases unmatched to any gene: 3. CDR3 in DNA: TGTGCCAGCAGCGTACTGGGAGGGCACAATGAGCAGTTCTTC. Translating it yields CASSVLGGHNEQFF.

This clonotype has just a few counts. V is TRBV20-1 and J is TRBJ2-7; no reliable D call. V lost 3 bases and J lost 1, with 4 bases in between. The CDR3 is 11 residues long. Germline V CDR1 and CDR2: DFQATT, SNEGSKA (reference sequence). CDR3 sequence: CSASWSYEQYF. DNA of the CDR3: TGCAGTGCTAGTTGGTCCTACGAGCAGTACTTC.

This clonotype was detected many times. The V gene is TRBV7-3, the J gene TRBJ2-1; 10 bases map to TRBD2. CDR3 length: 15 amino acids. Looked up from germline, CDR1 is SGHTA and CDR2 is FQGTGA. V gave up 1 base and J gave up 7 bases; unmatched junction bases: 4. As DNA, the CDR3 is TGTGCCAGCAGCTTAATGCTAGCGGGAGCAAATGAGCAGTTCTTC. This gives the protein CASSLMLAGANEQFF.